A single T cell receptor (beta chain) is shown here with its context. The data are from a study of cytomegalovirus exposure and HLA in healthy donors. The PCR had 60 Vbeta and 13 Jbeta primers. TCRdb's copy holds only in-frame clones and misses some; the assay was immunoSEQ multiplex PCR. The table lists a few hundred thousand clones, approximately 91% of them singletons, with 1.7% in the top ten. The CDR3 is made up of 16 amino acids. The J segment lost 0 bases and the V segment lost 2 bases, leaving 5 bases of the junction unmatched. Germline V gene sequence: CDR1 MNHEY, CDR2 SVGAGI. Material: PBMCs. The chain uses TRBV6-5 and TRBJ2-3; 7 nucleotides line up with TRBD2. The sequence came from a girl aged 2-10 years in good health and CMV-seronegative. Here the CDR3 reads CASSYLGRASTDTQYF. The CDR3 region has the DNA TGTGCCAGCAGTTACCTGGGGAGGGCGAGCACAGATACGCAGTATTTT.